Sequencing of this TCR beta chain was carried out in a study of shared clonotypes between healthy human individuals. Study overall: Each donor contributed plates that comprised three CD4 naive, three CD4 memory, two CD8 naive and one CD8 memory. Whole-study results and caveats: Researchers found naive subsets generally carried larger estimated richness than memory subsets. Relative to their counterparts shared across all four donors, non-shared clonotypes exhibited diminished generation probabilities.

A note on this clone: Its target is unknown.

There are 16 residues in the CDR3. Germline V gene sequence: CDR1 MNHEY, CDR2 SMNVEV (reference sequence). J was trimmed by 2 bases and V by 3 bases; bases with no gene match: 10. Naive CD8 cells were CD45RO-negative, positively selected for CCR7, excluding terminally differentiated effector memory CD45RA+ cells. Original processing notes: Junction-only immunoSEQ sequences carried no quality scores, so filtering differed. Sequencing used immunoSEQ multiplex PCR; TCRdb keeps in-frame clones, though not all of them. That table furnishes V, J and clone size, whereas the DNA furnished D and trimming. The top ten hold about 0.22% of the sample, which has about 800,000 clones, about 97% seen once.

The sequencing sample was made of naive CD8+ T cells sorted from blood. The chain links TRBV27 to TRBJ2-7, with 7 bases matching TRBD2. The TCR originated in a man aged 25 to 45 in good health. The CDR3 sequence: CASSLGGLDPTYEQYF. CDR3 bases: TGTGCCAGCAGTTTGGGAGGGCTGGATCCTACCTACGAGCAGTACTTC.